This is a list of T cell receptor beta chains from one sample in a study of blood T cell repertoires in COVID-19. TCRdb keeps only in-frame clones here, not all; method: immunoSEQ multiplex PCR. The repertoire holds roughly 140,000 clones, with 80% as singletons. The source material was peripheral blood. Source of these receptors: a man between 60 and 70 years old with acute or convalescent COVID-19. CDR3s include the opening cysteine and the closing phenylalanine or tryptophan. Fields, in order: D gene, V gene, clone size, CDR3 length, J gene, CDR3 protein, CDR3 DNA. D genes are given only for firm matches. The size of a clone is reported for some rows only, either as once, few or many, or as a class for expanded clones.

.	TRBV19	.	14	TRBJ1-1	CASIQTGMNTEAFF	TGTGCCAGTATCCAGACAGGCATGAACACTGAAGCTTTCTTT
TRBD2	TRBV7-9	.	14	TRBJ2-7	CASSPSGPMGEQYF	TGTGCCAGCAGCCCTAGCGGGCCGATGGGGGAGCAGTACTTC
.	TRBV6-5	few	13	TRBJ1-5	CASRGIGGQPQHF	TGTGCCAGCAGGGGAATCGGGGGGCAGCCCCAGCATTTT
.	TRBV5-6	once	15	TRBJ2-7	CASSRGTVSLYEQYF	TGTGCCAGCAGCCGCGGGACAGTGAGCCTCTACGAGCAGTACTTC
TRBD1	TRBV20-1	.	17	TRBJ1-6	CSASRLLGQGGDSPLHF	TGCAGTGCTAGTCGACTACTAGGACAGGGCGGTGATTCACCCCTCCACTTT
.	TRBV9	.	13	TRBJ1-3	CASSDRDRNTIYF	TGTGCCAGCAGCGACAGGGATAGAAACACCATATATTTT
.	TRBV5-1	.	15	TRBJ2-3	CASSLQGRDTDTQYF	TGCGCCAGCAGCTTGCAAGGGCGGGACACAGATACGCAGTATTTT
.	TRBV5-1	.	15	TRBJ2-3	CASSLTGEGTDTQYF	TGCGCCAGCAGCTTAACGGGTGAGGGCACAGATACGCAGTATTTT
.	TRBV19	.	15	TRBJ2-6	CASSNLSSGANVLTF	TGTGCCAGTAGCAATCTTAGCTCTGGGGCCAACGTCCTGACTTTC
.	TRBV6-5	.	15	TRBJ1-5	CASSRTSVSNQPQHF	TGTGCCAGCAGTCGGACAAGTGTTAGCAATCAGCCCCAGCATTTT
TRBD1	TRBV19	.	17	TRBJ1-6	CASSGYTGGGGNSPLHF	TGTGCCAGTAGTGGATATACAGGGGGCGGTGGTAATTCACCCCTCCACTTT
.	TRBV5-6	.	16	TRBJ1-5	CASSFQGPDSGQPQHF	TGTGCCAGCAGCTTTCAGGGTCCCGATAGCGGGCAGCCCCAGCATTTT
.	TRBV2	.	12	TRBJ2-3	CASSGGGGSQYF	TGTGCCAGCAGTGGGGGAGGAGGGTCCCAGTATTTT
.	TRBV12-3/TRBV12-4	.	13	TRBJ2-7	CASSPTGKGEQYF	TGTGCCAGCAGTCCTACAGGGAAGGGCGAGCAGTACTTC
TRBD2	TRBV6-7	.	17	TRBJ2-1	CASSYSRGGLAGDEQFF	TGTGCCAGCAGTTACTCGAGAGGGGGACTAGCGGGAGATGAGCAGTTCTTC
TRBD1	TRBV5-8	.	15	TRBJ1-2	CASSLGTGLGYGYTF	TGTGCCAGCAGCTTGGGGACAGGACTGGGCTATGGCTACACCTTC
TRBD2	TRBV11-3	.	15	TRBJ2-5	CASSVSGGAGKTQYF	TGTGCCAGCAGCGTTAGCGGGGGGGCTGGGAAGACCCAGTACTTC
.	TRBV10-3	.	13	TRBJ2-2	CAISRGEGGELFF	TGTGCCATCAGCAGGGGAGAGGGCGGGGAGCTGTTTTTT
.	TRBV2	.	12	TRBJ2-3	CASGGAPDTQYF	TGTGCCAGCGGGGGGGCACCAGATACGCAGTATTTT
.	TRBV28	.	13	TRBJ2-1	CASSFGGRDEQFF	TGTGCCAGCAGTTTCGGGGGGCGGGATGAGCAGTTCTTC
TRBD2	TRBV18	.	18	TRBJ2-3	CASSLSAGGAGITDTQYF	TGTGCCAGCTCGCTCTCTGCCGGGGGGGCCGGGATAACAGATACGCAGTATTTT
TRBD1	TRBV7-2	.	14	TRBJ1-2	CASSRPEGAMGYTF	TGTGCCAGCAGCCGTCCCGAGGGGGCCATGGGCTACACCTTC
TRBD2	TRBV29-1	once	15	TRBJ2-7	CSVGAASGGSYEQYF	TGCAGCGTGGGGGCGGCTAGCGGGGGCTCCTACGAGCAGTACTTC
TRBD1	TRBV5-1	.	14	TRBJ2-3	CASSPGQGANTQYF	TGCGCCAGCAGTCCGGGACAGGGGGCAAATACGCAGTATTTT
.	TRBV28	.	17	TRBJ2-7	CASSLPPPGQSSYEQYF	TGTGCCAGCAGCTTACCTCCGCCGGGACAAAGCTCCTACGAGCAGTACTTC
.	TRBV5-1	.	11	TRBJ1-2	CASQGVNGYTF	TGCGCCAGCCAAGGGGTTAATGGCTACACCTTC
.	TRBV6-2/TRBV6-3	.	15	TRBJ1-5	CASSYPGGDNQPQHF	TGTGCCAGCAGTTACCCCGGAGGTGACAATCAGCCCCAGCATTTT
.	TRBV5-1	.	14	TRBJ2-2	CASSSLQNTGELFF	TGCGCCAGCAGCTCCTTACAGAACACCGGGGAGCTGTTTTTT
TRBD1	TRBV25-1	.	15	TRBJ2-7	CASSDTGTVNYEQYF	TGTGCCAGCAGTGATACCGGGACAGTAAATTACGAGCAGTACTTC
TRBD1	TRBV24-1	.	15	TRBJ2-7	CATSEPRGLRYEQYF	TGTGCCACCAGTGAACCTAGGGGGCTACGGTACGAGCAGTACTTC
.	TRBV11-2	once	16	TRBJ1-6	CASSPQTVLPSSPLHF	TGTGCCAGCAGCCCACAGACAGTCCTCCCTAGTTCACCCCTCCACTTT
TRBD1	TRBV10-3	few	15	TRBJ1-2	CAISGPGQGERGYTF	TGTGCCATCAGTGGGCCCGGACAGGGAGAAAGAGGCTACACCTTC
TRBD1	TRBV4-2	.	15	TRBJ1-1	CASSQDRATDRKAFF	TGTGCCAGCAGCCAAGATAGGGCTACGGACAGGAAAGCTTTCTTT
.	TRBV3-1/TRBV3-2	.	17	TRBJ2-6	CASSPNLGSSGANVLTF	TGTGCCAGCAGCCCCAATCTCGGGAGCTCTGGGGCCAACGTCCTGACTTTC
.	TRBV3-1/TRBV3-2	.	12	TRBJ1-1	CASSPPGHLAFF	TGTGCCAGCAGCCCGCCAGGACATTTAGCTTTCTTT
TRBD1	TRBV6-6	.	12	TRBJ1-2	CASSRRGRGYTF	TGTGCCAGCAGCCGCAGGGGGCGAGGCTACACCTTC
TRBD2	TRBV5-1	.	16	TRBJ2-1	CASSLTPAGDYNEQFF	TGCGCCAGCAGCCTCACCCCGGCGGGAGACTACAATGAGCAGTTCTTC
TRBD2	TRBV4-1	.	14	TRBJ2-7	CASPLSGRPYEQYF	TGCGCCAGCCCTCTTAGCGGGAGACCCTACGAGCAGTACTTC
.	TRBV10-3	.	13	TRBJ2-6	CATEMAGANVLTF	TGTGCCACCGAGATGGCTGGGGCCAACGTCCTGACTTTC
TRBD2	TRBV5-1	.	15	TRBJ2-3	CASSSSGGAQVTQYF	TGCGCCAGCAGCTCTAGCGGGGGGGCTCAGGTTACGCAGTATTTT
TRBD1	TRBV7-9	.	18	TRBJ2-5	CASSLAVGTGPLQETQYF	TGTGCCAGCAGCTTAGCCGTCGGGACAGGGCCCCTACAAGAGACCCAGTACTTC
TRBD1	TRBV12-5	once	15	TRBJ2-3	CASGSGQGKLDTQYF	TGTGCTAGTGGTTCCGGACAGGGAAAGCTAGATACGCAGTATTTT
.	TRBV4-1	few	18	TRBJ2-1	CASSQDEGGRHKVNEQFF	TGCGCCAGCAGCCAAGATGAGGGGGGGCGGCATAAAGTAAATGAGCAGTTCTTC
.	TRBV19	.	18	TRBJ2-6	CASSYRGRLLSGANVLTF	TGTGCCAGTAGTTATCGTGGCAGACTCCTCTCTGGGGCCAACGTCCTGACTTTC
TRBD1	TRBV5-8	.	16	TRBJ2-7	CASSWTPGQSSYEQYF	TGTGCCAGCAGCTGGACCCCGGGACAGAGTTCCTACGAGCAGTACTTC
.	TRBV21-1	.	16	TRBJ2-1	CASSKDGDRGLAEQFF	TGTGCCAGCAGCAAAGATGGGGACAGGGGGTTGGCTGAGCAGTTCTTC
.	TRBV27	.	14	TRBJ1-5	CASSSRNVRQPQHF	TGTGCCAGCAGCTCCCGAAATGTCCGGCAGCCCCAGCATTTT
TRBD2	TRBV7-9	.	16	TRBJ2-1	CASTQGLAGGSNEQFF	TGTGCCAGCACCCAGGGACTAGCGGGAGGCTCCAATGAGCAGTTCTTC